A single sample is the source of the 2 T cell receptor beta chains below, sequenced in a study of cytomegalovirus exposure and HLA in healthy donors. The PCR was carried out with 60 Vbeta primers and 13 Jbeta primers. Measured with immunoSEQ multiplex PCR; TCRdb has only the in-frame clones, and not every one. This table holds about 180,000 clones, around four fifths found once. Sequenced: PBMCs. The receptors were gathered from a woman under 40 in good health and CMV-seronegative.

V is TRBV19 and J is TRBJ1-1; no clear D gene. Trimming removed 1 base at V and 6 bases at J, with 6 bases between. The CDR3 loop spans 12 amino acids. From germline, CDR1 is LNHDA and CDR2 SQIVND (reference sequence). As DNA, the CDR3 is TGTGCCAGTAGTATAGTCGGGGCTGAAGCTTTCTTT. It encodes CASSIVGAEAFF.

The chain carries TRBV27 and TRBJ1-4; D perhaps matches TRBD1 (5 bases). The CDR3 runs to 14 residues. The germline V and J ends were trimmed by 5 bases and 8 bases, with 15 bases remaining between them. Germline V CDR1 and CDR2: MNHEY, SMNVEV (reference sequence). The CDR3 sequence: CASSQRQTLEKLFF. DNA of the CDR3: TGTGCCAGCAGTCAAAGACAGACCTTGGAAAAACTGTTTTTT.